This paragraph covers one T cell receptor beta chain sequence. Antigen: not known. The data were obtained in a study of cytomegalovirus exposure and HLA in healthy donors. CDR3 length equals 14 residues. Germline lookup yields CDR1 SQVTM and CDR2 ANQGSEA. Germline trimming cut 4 bases from V and 1 base from J; bases unmatched to any gene: 6. Whole-study findings and limits: Several of the most significant clusters appeared linked to common viral pathogens, based on a later analysis.

The PCR used 60 Vbeta and 13 Jbeta primers. The protocol was immunoSEQ multiplex PCR, while the TCRdb copy is restricted to in-frame clones and leaves out a portion. The table has roughly 130,000 clones, over 65% seen once. Source material: PBMCs. The V gene is TRBV29-1, the J gene TRBJ2-7, with 8 bases matching TRBD1. The sequence came from a man between 18 and 29 years old in good health and CMV-seropositive. The CDR3 DNA sequence: TGCAGCGTTGGGACAGGGCAGAGTTCCTACGAGCAGTACTTC. Amino acid sequence: CSVGTGQSSYEQYF.